Described below is a single T cell receptor beta chain sequence and its context. Each participant's cohort was designated according to participant-reported clinical history. Recovered participants had two consecutive negative NP/OP PCR tests, healthcare professional clearance, or symptom resolution. This sample is part of a study of blood T cell repertoires in COVID-19. Study-level information: Acute-phase and convalescent COVID-19 samples originated in the United States, Italy and Spain.

Generated by immunoSEQ multiplex PCR, the TCRdb table keeps only in-frame clones and is missing some. Of fewer than 200,000 clones listed, under 85% are singletons. The CDR3 runs to 15 residues. V gave up 4 bases and J gave up 7 bases, with 17 bases separating them. CDR1 is ENHRY and CDR2 is SYGVKD in the germline V gene. Sequencing used PBMCs or T cells enriched from blood (not recorded which). This clonotype was obtained from a man between 50 and 59 years old who had recovered from COVID-19. The chain employs TRBV10-3 and TRBJ2-1; tentatively, D is TRBD1 (6 bases). The CDR3 nucleotides are TGTGCCATCAGTGGGAGAACAGGGATGGGGAATGAGCAGTTCTTC. It encodes CAISGRTGMGNEQFF.